This TCR beta chain was recorded in a study of blood T cell repertoires in COVID-19. Study details: COVID-19 samples collected from the United States, Italy and Spain covered acute and convalescent phases. T cells, B-cell-depleted T cells, or PBMCs supplied cDNA or gDNA.

Per the original data handling: Nucleated cell number was recorded as an estimate derived from reference gene primer amplification. Using immunoSEQ multiplex PCR, the repertoire was profiled, and TCRdb retains in-frame clones only, with some absent. The V and J calls and clone size come from that table; D and trimming were worked out from the DNA. The profile shows roughly 150,000 clones, 85% to 90% of them singletons. Germline values: CDR1 GTSNPN, CDR2 SVGIG (reference sequence). Between the trimmed V and J ends, which lost 0 bases and 1 base, there was a span of 3 bases. CDR3 size: 12 residues. This clone occurred once.

The V call is TRBV30, the J call TRBJ1-2; no reliable D call. The receptor was isolated from an older woman with active COVID-19. The source material was peripheral blood. CDR3 nucleotide sequence: TGTGCCTGGAGTGTATATAACTATGGCTACACCTTC. Translated: CAWSVYNYGYTF.